This T cell receptor (beta chain) stems from a study of blood T cell repertoires in COVID-19. Study summary: COVID-19 samples, acute and convalescent, were from the United States, Italy and Spain. The cDNA or gDNA used as material had been derived from T cells, B-cell-depleted T cells, or PBMCs.

The CDR3 is 14 residues long. Germline V lookup: CDR1 SGHNT, CDR2 YYREEE (reference sequence). V lost 4 bases to trimming and J lost 2 bases, with 13 bases between them. Source study methods: For nucleated cells, counts were estimated from reference gene primer amplification. Data came from immunoSEQ multiplex PCR; TCRdb stores just in-frame clones and leaves some out. V, J and clone size derive from that table, while D and trimming were established from the DNA sequence. Here the sample spans fewer than 250,000 clones, about 88% being singletons. The chain recombines TRBV5-4 with TRBJ2-7; the D gene is possibly TRBD1 (6 bases). This sequence was found in a man between 65 and 85 years old with acute or convalescent COVID-19. The sequenced sample consisted of peripheral blood. The CDR3 DNA reads as TGTGCCAGCAGCCCCCGGACAGAGCCCTACGAGCAGTACTTC. It specifies CASSPRTEPYEQYF.